The 14 T cell receptor beta chains given below trace back to one sample, sequenced in a study of early T cells in non-severe SARS-CoV-2 infection. TCRdb independently ran MiXCR on the 5' RACE reads; one entry per CDR3 protein. The sample holds about 64,000 distinct CDR3 sequences, roughly 9% seen once. The material was whole blood, obtained at baseline. The receptors come from an adult who was a healthcare worker with PCR-confirmed SARS-CoV-2 infection or an uninfected control (not recorded which).

The rearrangement joins TRBV5-4 to TRBJ1-1, with a weak D call TRBD1 (6 bases). The CDR3 spans 14 residues. Germline assignment: CDR1 SGHNT and CDR2 YYREEE (reference sequence). V lost 6 bases and J lost 2, with 14 bases in between. The CDR3 is CASNPDSYNTEAFF. CDR3 bases: TGTGCCAGCAACCCGGACAGCTATAACACTGAAGCTTTCTTT.

The rearrangement links TRBV7-2 to TRBJ1-2; 7 nucleotides agree with TRBD1. In germline, CDR1 is SGHTA, CDR2 FQGNSA. The length of the CDR3 is 15 residues. The V and J ends lost 5 bases and 2 bases, in that order; junction bases with no gene match: 8. CDR3 DNA sequence: TGTGCCAGCAGCGCCCAGACAGGGACGAACTATGGCTACACCTTC. It is translated as CASSAQTGTNYGYTF.

The chain couples TRBV6-6 to TRBJ2-7; possible D gene TRBD2, 6 bases. Trimming left V 6 bases short and J 3 bases short, with 18 bases between. This CDR3 region has 15 residues. Germline assignment: CDR1 MNHNY and CDR2 SVGAGI (reference sequence). In DNA form, the CDR3 reads TGTGCCAGCAGAAACGTGGGAGGACACGGCTACGAGCAGTACTTC. Protein product: CASRNVGGHGYEQYF.

This clonotype was detected only a few times. V gene TRBV9 combines with J gene TRBJ2-6; D remains unclear. CDR3 size: 16 residues. The V end lost 0 bases, the J end lost 6 bases, and 13 bases lay between the germline ends. The germline gives CDR1 SGDLS, CDR2 YYNGEE. The CDR3 here is CASSVGGALAANVLTF. CDR3 in DNA: TGTGCCAGCAGCGTAGGCGGTGCTCTGGCGGCCAACGTCCTGACTTTC.

This sequence joins TRBV5-1 and TRBJ2-5; no reliable D call. The CDR3 loop spans 12 amino acids. Germline lookup yields CDR1 SGHRS and CDR2 YFSETQ. V gave up 2 bases and J gave up 4 bases, with 6 bases separating them. In DNA, the CDR3 is TGCGCCAGCAGCTTTCCCGGAGAGACCCAGTACTTC. It yields the protein CASSFPGETQYF.

The chain employs TRBV2 and TRBJ2-7, with D unclear. Trimming removed 5 bases from V and 7 bases from J, with 21 bases in between. Germline V lookup: CDR1 SNHLY, CDR2 FYNNEI. This CDR3 contains 15 residues. CDR3 region: CASSLHPGSFGEQYF. CDR3 coding DNA: TGTGCCAGCAGTCTCCACCCCGGGTCCTTCGGTGAGCAGTACTTC.

The rearrangement joins TRBV3-1 to TRBJ2-4, with unresolved D. The germline V and J ends were trimmed by 0 bases and 0 bases, with 9 bases remaining between them. This CDR3 has 16 residues. CDR1 and CDR2 from the germline V gene are LGHDT and YNNKEL (reference sequence). The CDR3 region is CASSQDRRIAKNIQYF. CDR3 bases: TGTGCCAGCAGCCAAGATCGACGCATAGCCAAAAACATTCAGTACTTC.

This clonotype was counted a few times. The chain employs TRBV12-3 or TRBV12-4 and TRBJ1-6; the D gene is possibly TRBD1 (5 bases). CDR3 length: 15 residues. Trimming left V 2 bases short and J 7 bases short, with 12 bases between. This chain's CDR3 is CASSLPHRTNSPLHF. The CDR3 region has the DNA TGTGCCAGCAGTTTACCCCACAGGACCAATTCACCCCTCCACTTT.

J is TRBJ1-3 and V is TRBV20-1; D unclear. V dropped 6 bases and J dropped 0 bases, with 12 bases sitting between them. The germline gives CDR1 DFQATT, CDR2 SNEGSKA (reference sequence). The CDR3 runs to 14 residues. CDR3 residues: CSARPLSSGNTIYF. In DNA form, the CDR3 reads TGCAGTGCCCGGCCTCTCAGCTCTGGAAACACCATATATTTT.

This chain connects TRBV29-1 to TRBJ2-2, with D tentatively TRBD1 or TRBD2 (5 bases each). Germline CDR1 reads SQVTM; CDR2 reads ANQGSEA. The CDR3 consists of 13 residues. V lost 4 bases to trimming and J lost 4 bases, with 10 bases between them. The CDR3 sequence: CSVGSRGTGELFF. DNA of the CDR3: TGCAGCGTTGGATCGAGGGGCACCGGGGAGCTGTTTTTT.

This clonotype was counted between two and nine times. The gene calls are TRBV24-1 and TRBJ2-1; D ambiguous. With 4 bases removed from V and 6 bases from J, the gap between germline ends came to 3 bases. CDR3 length: 11 amino acids. Germline assignment: CDR1 KGHDR and CDR2 SFDVKD. CDR3 region: CATSEVNEQFF. As DNA, the CDR3 is TGTGCCACCAGTGAGGTCAATGAGCAGTTCTTC.

This clonotype was observed a few times. This chain links TRBV15 with TRBJ2-1, with 7 bases aligning to TRBD2. The CDR3 contains 12 residues. J lost 10 bases, V lost 5 bases, and 5 bases had no gene match. CDR1 LNHNV and CDR2 YYDKDF come from the germline V gene (reference sequence). CDR3 nucleotides: TGTGCCACCAGCTCCCGAGCGGGAGAGCAGTTCTTC. This translates into CATSSRAGEQFF.

A few counts support this clonotype. The V and J genes are TRBV6-1 and TRBJ1-1; no reliable D call. The CDR3 loop spans 13 amino acids. Looked up from germline, CDR1 is MNHNS and CDR2 is SASEGT. Trimming cost V 10 bases and J 2 bases, with 14 bases left between them. CDR3 sequence: CATDGRANTEAFF. Here the CDR3 DNA reads TGTGCCACCGATGGGAGGGCTAACACTGAAGCTTTCTTT.

This clonotype was recorded at least ten times. The chain uses TRBV5-6 and TRBJ2-7, with D possibly TRBD2 on 5 matching bases. The CDR3 covers 15 residues. Trimming removed 3 bases from V and 1 base from J, with 14 bases in between. Germline V gives CDR1 SGHDT, CDR2 YYEEEE. CDR3 coding DNA: TGTGCCAGCAGCTGGGTCGAGAGCGGTTCCTACGAGCAGTACTTC. This translates into CASSWVESGSYEQYF.